This note documents a single T cell receptor (beta chain) sequence. Its antigen is currently unknown. This record comes from a study of OX40 agonist ivuxolimab in advanced cancers. Study-wide context: Aged 23 to 79 with a mean of roughly 63 years, they were around 79% male. Overall study findings and caveats: CD4+ and CD8+ blood T cells expanded clonally by week 6 at 0.1 to 3.0 mg/kg.

Anyone with autoimmune disease history or systemic immunosuppression was excluded. TCRdb's table, derived via immunoSEQ multiplex PCR, lists solely in-frame clones and lacks some. This sample has 60,000 to 75,000 clones, with about 89% found just once. This material consisted of CD4+ or CD8+ T cells sorted from blood, taken in a trial of the OX40 agonist ivuxolimab. This receptor was obtained from an adult with an advanced solid tumor such as melanoma, head and neck, liver or kidney cancer.

CDR3 sequence: CASSPSSQSYNSPLHF. The CDR3 DNA is TGTGCCAGCTCCCCCAGCAGTCAGAGCTATAATTCACCCCTCCACTTT. The rearrangement uses TRBV18 and TRBJ1-6; no firm D call. This CDR3 comprises 16 residues. Germline assignment: CDR1 KGHSH and CDR2 LQKENI. V gave up 6 bases and J gave up 3 bases, with 15 bases separating them.